What follows is one TCR beta chain and its context. Antigen specificity is unknown. Germline assignment: CDR1 SGHTA and CDR2 FQGNSA. Trimming cost V 5 bases and J 9 bases, with 14 bases left between them. CDR3 size: 14 residues. This specimen comes from a study of memory CD4+ T cells and cytomegalovirus serostatus. At the level of the study: This sample comes from healthy Belgian adults, about nine CMV seropositive, approximately 24 seronegative. Study-wide results and limits: Suggested: most of the CMV-linked TCR signature lies in CD4+ memory cells.

The sort gate was single viable CD3+CD4+CD8-CD45RO+ cells for memory CD4+ T cells. CMV serostatus came from serum IgG against pp150, pp28, p38, p52. Profiled with immunoSEQ multiplex PCR; TCRdb holds only in-frame clones, not every one. Here the sample spans around 40,000 clones, over 60% being singletons. The sequence was obtained from an adult in good health and CMV-seronegative. Sequencing was done on a sample of memory CD4+ T cells from blood. The rearrangement joins TRBV7-2 to TRBJ1-6; a weak D match, TRBD1 (5 bases). The DNA for the CDR3 is TGTGCCAGCAGCCCTGGACTCGGGGGTTCACCCCTCCACTTT. Amino acid sequence: CASSPGLGGSPLHF. Looking up the rest from reference TRBV7-2 and TRBJ1-6 gives the full variable domain: GAGVSQSPSNKVTEKGKDVELRCDPISGHTALYWYRQSLGQGLEFLIYFQGNSAPDKSGLPSDRFSAERTGGSVSTLTIQRTQQEDSAVYLCASSPGLGGSPLHFGNGTRLTVT.